The TCR beta chain under discussion was sequenced for a study of CD8 T cells in Susac syndrome. Diagnostic criteria defined recently for definite or probable disease were met by the Susac syndrome patients. A quantity of roughly 0.5 to 1 ug RNA underwent reverse transcription using random hexamers. Each CDR3 protein is one row after TCRdb ran MiXCR on the immunoSEQ multiplex PCR reads. The data contain about 100,000 distinct CDR3 sequences, 95% of them seen just once; the ten biggest clones take up roughly 0.29%. Germline V CDR1 and CDR2: DFQATT, SNEGSKA (reference sequence). The CDR3 consists of 12 residues. For this clonotype: Mismatch with germline at one junction end may stem from a read error.

What was sequenced was CD8+ T cells from PBMCs. V gene TRBV20-1 combines with J gene TRBJ2-1; D is unclear. The receptor's source is a human donor with Susac syndrome. CDR3 sequence (DNA): TGCAGTGCTAGAGATCCGACGTCAGGTATACTCTTC. It yields the protein CSARDPTSGILF.